The entry below describes one TCR beta chain. CDR1 is MDHEN and CDR2 is SYDVKM in the germline V gene. Trimming left V 11 bases short and J 3 bases short, with 16 bases between. There are 13 residues in the CDR3. Authors' analysis steps: Reference gene primer amplification gave estimated nucleated cell counts. Data came from immunoSEQ multiplex PCR; TCRdb stores just in-frame clones and leaves some out. V and J calls and clone size are as listed in that table; D and trimming were resolved from the DNA. The sample has tens of thousands of clones; 74% are singletons. This specimen comes from a study of blood T cell repertoires in COVID-19. For the study at large: Collection of acute and convalescent COVID-19 samples took place in the United States, Italy and Spain. Sample material is recorded as cDNA or gDNA derived from T cells, B-cell-depleted T cells, or PBMCs.

The V call is TRBV28, the J call TRBJ1-2; TRBD1 is a possible D gene (5 bases). The sample consisted of peripheral blood. The sequence was obtained from a woman aged 80 or older with acute or convalescent COVID-19. The CDR3 spells CALGRARHYGYTF. As DNA, the CDR3 is TGTGCCCTTGGCAGGGCTCGTCACTATGGCTACACCTTC.